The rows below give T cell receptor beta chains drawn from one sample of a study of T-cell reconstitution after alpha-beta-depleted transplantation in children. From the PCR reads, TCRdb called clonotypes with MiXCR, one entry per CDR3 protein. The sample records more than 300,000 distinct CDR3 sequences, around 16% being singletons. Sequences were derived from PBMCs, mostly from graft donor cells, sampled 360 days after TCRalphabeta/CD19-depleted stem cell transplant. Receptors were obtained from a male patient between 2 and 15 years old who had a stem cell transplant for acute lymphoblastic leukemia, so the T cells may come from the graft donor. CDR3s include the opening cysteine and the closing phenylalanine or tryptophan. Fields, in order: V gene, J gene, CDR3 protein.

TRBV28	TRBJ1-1	CASSLSGETEAFF
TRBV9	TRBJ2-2	CASSATPTANTGELFF
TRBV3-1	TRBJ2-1	CASSPQLLSYNEQFF
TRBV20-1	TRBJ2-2	CSARLQGGGGELFF
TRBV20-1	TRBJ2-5	CSASQGGGFETQYF
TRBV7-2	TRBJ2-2	CASSLDGLNTGELFF
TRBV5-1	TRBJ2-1	CASSGATGHSYNEQFF
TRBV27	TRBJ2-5	CASSLSTSLRQETQYF
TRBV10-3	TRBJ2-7	CAISDPKTYEQYF
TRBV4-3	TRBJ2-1	CASSQSVGRSYNEQFF
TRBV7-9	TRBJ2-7	CASSLGRQGYEQYF
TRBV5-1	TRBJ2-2	CASSLQGIRTGELFF
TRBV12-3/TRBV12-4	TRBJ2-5	CASSLTSGKETQYF
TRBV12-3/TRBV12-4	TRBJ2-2	CASRPAGSGQPVKNTGELFF
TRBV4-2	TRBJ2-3	CASSQRGREHTDTQYF
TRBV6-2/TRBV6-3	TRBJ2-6	CASSTRFSSGANVLTF
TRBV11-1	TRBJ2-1	CASRTSGGSYNEQFF
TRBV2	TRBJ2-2	CASLAGVGTGELFF
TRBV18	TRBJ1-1	CASSPVGFFMNTEAFF
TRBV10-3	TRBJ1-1	CAISSNRGTNTEAFF
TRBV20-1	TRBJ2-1	CSARGQLSSYNEQFF
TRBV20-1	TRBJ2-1	CSARGRKSYNEQFF
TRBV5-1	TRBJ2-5	CASSTGGGLQETQYF
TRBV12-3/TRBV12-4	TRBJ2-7	CASSLLGQGPYEQYF
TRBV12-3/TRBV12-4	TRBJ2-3	CASSTRGTTDTQYF
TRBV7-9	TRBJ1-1	CASSSRTGAGPNTEAFF
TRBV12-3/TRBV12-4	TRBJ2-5	CASSSWAGEGETQYF
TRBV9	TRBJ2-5	CASSARGQETQYF
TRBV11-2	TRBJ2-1	CASSLVPPGDEQFF
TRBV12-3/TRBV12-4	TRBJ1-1	CASTIGADRPGIAFF
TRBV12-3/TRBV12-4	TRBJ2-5	CASSLVAGGTETQYF
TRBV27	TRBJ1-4	CASSPTGLVAFANEKLFF
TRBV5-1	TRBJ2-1	CASSLRLAGAHEQFF
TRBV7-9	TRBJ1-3	CASSLMVRGNTIYF
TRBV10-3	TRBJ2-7	CAISEPSSYEQYF
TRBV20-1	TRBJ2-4	CSASWAGLNIQYF
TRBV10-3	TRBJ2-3	CAAQGTADTQYF
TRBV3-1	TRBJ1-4	CASSQGWFNEKLFF
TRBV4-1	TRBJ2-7	CASSPDRDNEQYF
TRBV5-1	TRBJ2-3	CASSPYQGIATDTQYF
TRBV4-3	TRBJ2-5	CASSQDSGQGREETQYF
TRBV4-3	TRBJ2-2	CASGGQDTGELFF
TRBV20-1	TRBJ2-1	CSARVGRYNEQFF
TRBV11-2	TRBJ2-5	CASSFMTSGRRETQYF
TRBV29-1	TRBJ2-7	CSVDSRETFSYEQYF
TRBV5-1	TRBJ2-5	CASSLGRKTQYF
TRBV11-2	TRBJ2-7	CASSGLTGKSHEQYF
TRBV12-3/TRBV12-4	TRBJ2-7	CASSSGRGYEQYF
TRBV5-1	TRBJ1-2	CASSLPTAGSNYGYTF
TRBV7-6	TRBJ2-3	CASSLGPGTGLTDTQYF
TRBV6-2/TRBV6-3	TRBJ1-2	CASSYSPVRSYGYTF
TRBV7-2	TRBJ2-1	CASSLRGSGYQEQFF
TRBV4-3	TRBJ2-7	CASSQDFIGLASYEQYF